This T cell receptor beta chain was profiled in a study of graft-versus-host responses after intestinal transplantation. Findings and limits, study-wide: Early post-transplant HvG declines tracked with peak circulating GvH clone levels.

This clone came up a few times. Its antigen is currently unknown. TCRdb's table, derived via immunoSEQ multiplex PCR, lists solely in-frame clones and lacks some. The sample holds some 76,000 clones; around 90% are singletons and the top ten take over 7%. The V end was cut by 5 bases, the J end by 5 bases, with 12 bases between. Looked up from germline, CDR1 is MDHEN and CDR2 is SYDVKM. The CDR3 loop spans 13 amino acids. The sequenced sample was unstimulated CD8+ T cells sorted from spleen or lymph node cells, obtained before transplant. This sequence originates from a human donor who was the organ donor for an intestinal transplant. The V call is TRBV28, the J call TRBJ2-5; D is unresolved. The CDR3 bases are TGTGCCAGCAGTCTGATCGGGCGGGAGACCCAGTACTTC. Protein: CASSLIGRETQYF. Looking up the rest from reference TRBV28 and TRBJ2-5 gives the full variable domain: DVKVTQSSRYLVKRTGEKVFLECVQDMDHENMFWYRQDPGLGLRLIYFSYDVKMKEKGDIPEGYSVSREKKERFSLILESASTNQTSMYLCASSLIGRETQYFGPGTRLLVL.